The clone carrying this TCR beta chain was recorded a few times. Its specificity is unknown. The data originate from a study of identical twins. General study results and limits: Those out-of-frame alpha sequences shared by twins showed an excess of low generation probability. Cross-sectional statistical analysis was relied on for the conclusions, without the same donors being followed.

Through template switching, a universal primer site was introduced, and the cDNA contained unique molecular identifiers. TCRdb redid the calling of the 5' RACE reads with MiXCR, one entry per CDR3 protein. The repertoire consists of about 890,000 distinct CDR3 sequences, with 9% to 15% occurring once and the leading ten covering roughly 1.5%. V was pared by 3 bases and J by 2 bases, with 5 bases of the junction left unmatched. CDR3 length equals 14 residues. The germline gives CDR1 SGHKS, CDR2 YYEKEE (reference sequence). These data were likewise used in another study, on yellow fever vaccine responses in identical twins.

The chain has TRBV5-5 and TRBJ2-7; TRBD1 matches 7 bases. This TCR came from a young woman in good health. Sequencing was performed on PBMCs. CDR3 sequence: CASSSLGTAYEQYF. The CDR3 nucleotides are TGTGCCAGCAGCTCTCTTGGGACAGCCTACGAGCAGTACTTC.